The text below deals with one T cell receptor (beta chain). The source of the sample is a study of T cell changes during pregnancy in multiple sclerosis. Germline CDR1 SQVTM, CDR2 ANQGSEA. The CDR3 contains 14 residues. Trimming took 5 bases from V and 5 from J; bases not matched to a gene: 8. This table comes from immunoSEQ multiplex PCR, and its TCRdb copy is limited to in-frame clones, with some not included. The table records about 74,000 clones, just under 95% of them present only once. The source was peripheral blood, collected after pregnancy. The source is a female donor in good health, enrolled as a control in a pregnancy study. The gene calls are TRBV29-1 and TRBJ2-5, with 10 bases fitting TRBD2. The CDR3 spells CSVSGGASLETQYF. The DNA of the CDR3 is TGCAGCGTTAGCGGGGGGGCGTCTTTGGAGACCCAGTACTTC.